The clone carrying this T cell receptor (beta chain) was recorded many times. Its antigen is unknown. The protocol attached unique molecular identifiers to individual cDNA molecules. A single record per CDR3 protein comes from TCRdb applying MiXCR to the 5' RACE reads. The data hold 120,000 or so distinct CDR3 sequences, with roughly 12% observed a single time. These data come from a study of early T cells in non-severe SARS-CoV-2 infection. CDR3 length equals 15 residues. Germline CDR1 reads MNHNS; CDR2 reads SASEGT. V gave up 5 bases and J gave up 7 bases; unmatched junction bases: 11. General study findings and limits: Matching results from VDJdb favored anti-spike CD8 responses, leaving private and CD4 specificities undetected.

The sample in question was whole blood, obtained at baseline. The J gene is TRBJ1-1, the V gene TRBV6-1; 9 positions agree with TRBD1. This sequence was found in an adult who was a healthcare worker with PCR-confirmed SARS-CoV-2 infection or an uninfected control (not recorded which). CDR3 in DNA: TGTGCCAGCAGTCCTCGGACAGGGGTCCTTGTTGAAGCTTTCTTT. Amino acids: CASSPRTGVLVEAFF.